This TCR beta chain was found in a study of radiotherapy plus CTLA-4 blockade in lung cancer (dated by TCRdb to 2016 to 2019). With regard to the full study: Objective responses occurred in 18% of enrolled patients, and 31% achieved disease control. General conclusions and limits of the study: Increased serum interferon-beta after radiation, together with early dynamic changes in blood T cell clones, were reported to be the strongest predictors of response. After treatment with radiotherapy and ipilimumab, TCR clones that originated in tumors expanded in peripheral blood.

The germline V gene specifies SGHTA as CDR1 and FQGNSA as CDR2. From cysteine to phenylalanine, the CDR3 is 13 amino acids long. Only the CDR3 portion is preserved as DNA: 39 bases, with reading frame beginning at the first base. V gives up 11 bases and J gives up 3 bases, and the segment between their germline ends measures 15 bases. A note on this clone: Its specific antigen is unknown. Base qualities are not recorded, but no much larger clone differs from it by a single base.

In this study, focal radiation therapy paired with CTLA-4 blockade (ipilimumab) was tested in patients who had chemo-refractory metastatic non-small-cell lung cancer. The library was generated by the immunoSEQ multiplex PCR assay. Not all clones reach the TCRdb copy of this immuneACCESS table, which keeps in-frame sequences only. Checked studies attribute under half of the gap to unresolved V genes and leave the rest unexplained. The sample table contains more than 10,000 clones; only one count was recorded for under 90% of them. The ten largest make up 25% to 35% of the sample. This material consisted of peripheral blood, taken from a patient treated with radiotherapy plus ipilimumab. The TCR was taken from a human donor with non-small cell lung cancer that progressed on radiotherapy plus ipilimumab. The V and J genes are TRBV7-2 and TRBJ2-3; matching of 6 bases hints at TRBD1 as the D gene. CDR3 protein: CAWGPGMTDTQYF. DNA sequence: TGTGCCTGGGGGCCGGGGATGACAGATACGCAGTATTTT.